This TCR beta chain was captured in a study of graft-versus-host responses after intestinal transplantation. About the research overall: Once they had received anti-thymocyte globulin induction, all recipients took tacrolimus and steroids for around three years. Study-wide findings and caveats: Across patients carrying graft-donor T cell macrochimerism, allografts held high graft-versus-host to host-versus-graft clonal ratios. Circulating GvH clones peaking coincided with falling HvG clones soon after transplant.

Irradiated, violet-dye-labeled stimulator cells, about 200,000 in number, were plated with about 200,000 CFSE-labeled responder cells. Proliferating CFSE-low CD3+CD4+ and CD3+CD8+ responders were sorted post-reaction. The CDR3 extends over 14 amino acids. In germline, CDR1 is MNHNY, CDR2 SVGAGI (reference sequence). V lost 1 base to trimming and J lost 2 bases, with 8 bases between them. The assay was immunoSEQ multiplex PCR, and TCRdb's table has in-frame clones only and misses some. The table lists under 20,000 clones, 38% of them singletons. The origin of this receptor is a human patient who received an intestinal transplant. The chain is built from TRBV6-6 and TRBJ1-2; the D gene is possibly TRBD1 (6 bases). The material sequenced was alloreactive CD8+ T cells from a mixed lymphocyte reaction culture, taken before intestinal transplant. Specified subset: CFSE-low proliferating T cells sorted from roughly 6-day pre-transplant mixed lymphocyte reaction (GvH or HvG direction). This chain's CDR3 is CASSYWRGNYGYTF. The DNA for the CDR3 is TGTGCCAGCAGTTACTGGAGGGGGAACTATGGCTACACCTTC.